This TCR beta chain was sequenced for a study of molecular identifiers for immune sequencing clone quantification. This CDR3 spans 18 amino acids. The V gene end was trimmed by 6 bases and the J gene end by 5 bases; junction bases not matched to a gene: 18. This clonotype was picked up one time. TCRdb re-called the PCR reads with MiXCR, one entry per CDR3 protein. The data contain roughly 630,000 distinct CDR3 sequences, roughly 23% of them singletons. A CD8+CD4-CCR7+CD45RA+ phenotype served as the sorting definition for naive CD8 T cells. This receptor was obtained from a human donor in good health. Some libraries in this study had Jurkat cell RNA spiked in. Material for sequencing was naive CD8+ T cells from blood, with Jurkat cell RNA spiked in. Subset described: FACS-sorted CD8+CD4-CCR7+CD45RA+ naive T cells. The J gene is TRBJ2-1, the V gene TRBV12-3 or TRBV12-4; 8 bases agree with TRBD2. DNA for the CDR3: TGTGCCAGCAGCACCCGGACTAGCTTCTCAACCGGGGACAATGAGCAGTTCTTC. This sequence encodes CASSTRTSFSTGDNEQFF.